A single T cell receptor beta chain is shown here with its context. Germline CDR1 and CDR2: LNHDA and SQIVND (reference sequence). The length of the CDR3 is 16 residues. The ends lost 8 bases at V and 7 bases at J; junction bases unmatched: 13. In the source study's methods: Amplification with reference gene primers provided the estimates of nucleated cell counts. Produced via immunoSEQ multiplex PCR; TCRdb's table is partial and in-frame only. That table furnishes V, J and clone size, whereas the DNA furnished D and trimming. The table lists some 140,000 clones, about nine tenths of them singletons, with about 2.5% in the top ten. These data originate in a study of blood T cell repertoires in COVID-19. Study as a whole: Samples taken during acute and convalescent COVID-19 were collected in the United States, Italy and Spain. T cells, B-cell-depleted T cells, or PBMCs provided the cDNA or gDNA that served as material.

The chain combines TRBV19 with TRBJ1-4; 10 bases fit TRBD1. Sequenced input: peripheral blood. The TCR sequence derives from a man aged 50-60 years with active COVID-19. This chain's CDR3 is CASSRDRGVAGEKLFF. In DNA form, the CDR3 reads TGTGCCAGTTCCCGGGACAGGGGAGTTGCGGGTGAAAAACTGTTTTTT.